This TCR beta chain was documented in a study of OX40 agonist ivuxolimab in advanced cancers. Repertoires were generated with immunoSEQ multiplex PCR, while TCRdb's copy carries only in-frame clones and drops some. The data hold about 100,000 clones, with approximately 89% observed a single time. This CDR3 is 16 amino acids long. Germline V gene lookup returns CDR1 SGHRS and CDR2 YFSETQ. The trim removed 0 bases at V and 6 bases at J, leaving 7 bases unmatched. The source of this sequence is an adult with an advanced solid tumor such as melanoma, head and neck, liver or kidney cancer. The input for sequencing was CD4+ or CD8+ T cells sorted from blood, taken in a trial of the OX40 agonist ivuxolimab. This chain joins TRBV5-1 and TRBJ2-1; 9 positions match TRBD1. Here the CDR3 reads CASSLAGTGKSNEQFF. The DNA for the CDR3 is TGCGCCAGCAGCTTGGCTGGGACAGGGAAGAGCAATGAGCAGTTCTTC.